Described below is a single T cell receptor (beta chain) sequence and its context. Its antigen is undetermined. Germline CDR1 is SGHTA and CDR2 is FQGNSA. The CDR3 totals 14 residues. V was pared by 3 bases and J by 8 bases, with 14 bases between. These data are taken from a study of radiation and T cells in renal cell carcinoma. Findings of the study overall: Baseline intratumoral clonotype presence is unknown without pretreatment biopsies.

Time point described: blood 2 weeks post-SBRT. The sample's treatment: 15 Gy SBRT to primary tumor, nephrectomy 4 weeks later. The tumor was a clear cell renal cell carcinoma. Libraries were prepared by immunoSEQ multiplex PCR; TCRdb keeps only in-frame clonotypes and omits some of them. The sample shows about 65,000 clones, around 76% of them seen only once. The receptor comes from a man in his sixties with renal cell carcinoma. Here the sequenced sample was blood, taken from a patient whose treatment included radiotherapy and nephrectomy. This chain connects TRBV7-2 to TRBJ2-1, with a possible D match to TRBD1 (5 bases). CDR3 protein: CASSFWTKRYEQFF. In nucleotides, the CDR3 is TGTGCCAGCAGCTTTTGGACAAAGAGGTATGAGCAGTTCTTC.